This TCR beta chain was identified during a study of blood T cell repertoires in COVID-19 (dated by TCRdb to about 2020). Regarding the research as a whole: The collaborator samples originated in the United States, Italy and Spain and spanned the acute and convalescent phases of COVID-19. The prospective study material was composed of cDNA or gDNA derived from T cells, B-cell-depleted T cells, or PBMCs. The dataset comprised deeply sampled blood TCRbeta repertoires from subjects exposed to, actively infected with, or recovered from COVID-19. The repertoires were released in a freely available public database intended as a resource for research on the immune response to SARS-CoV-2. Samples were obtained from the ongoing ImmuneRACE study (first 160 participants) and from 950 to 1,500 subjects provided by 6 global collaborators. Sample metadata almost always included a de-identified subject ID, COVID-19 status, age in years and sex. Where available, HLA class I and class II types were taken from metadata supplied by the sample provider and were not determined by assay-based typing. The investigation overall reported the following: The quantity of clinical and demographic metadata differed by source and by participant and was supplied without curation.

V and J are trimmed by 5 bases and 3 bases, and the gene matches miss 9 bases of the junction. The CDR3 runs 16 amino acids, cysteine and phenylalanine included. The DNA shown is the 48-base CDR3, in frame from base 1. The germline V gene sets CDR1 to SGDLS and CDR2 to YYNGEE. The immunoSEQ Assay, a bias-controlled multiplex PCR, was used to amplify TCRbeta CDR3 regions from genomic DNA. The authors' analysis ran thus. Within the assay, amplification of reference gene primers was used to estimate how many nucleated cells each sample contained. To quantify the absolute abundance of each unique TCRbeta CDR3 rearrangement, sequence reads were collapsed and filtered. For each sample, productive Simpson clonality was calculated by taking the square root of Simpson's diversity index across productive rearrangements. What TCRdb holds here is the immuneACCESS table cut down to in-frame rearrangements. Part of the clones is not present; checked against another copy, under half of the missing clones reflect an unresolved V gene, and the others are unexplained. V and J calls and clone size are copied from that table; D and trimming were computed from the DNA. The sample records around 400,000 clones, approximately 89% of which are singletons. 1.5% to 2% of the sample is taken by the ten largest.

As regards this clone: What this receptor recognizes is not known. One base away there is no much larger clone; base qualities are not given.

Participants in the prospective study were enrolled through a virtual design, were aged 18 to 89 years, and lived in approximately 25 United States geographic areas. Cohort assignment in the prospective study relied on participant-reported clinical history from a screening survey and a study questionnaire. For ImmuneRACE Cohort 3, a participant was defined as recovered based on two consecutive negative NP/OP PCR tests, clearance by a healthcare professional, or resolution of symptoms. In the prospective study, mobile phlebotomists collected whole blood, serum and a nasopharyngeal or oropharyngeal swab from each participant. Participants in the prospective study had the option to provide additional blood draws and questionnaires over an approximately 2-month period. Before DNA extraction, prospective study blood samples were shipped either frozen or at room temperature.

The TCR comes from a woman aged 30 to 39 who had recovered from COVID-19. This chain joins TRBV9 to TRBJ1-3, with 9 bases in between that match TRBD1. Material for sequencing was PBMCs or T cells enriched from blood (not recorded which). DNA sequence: TGTGCCAGCAGTGATACGACAGGGGGTGATGGAAACACCATATATTTT. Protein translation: CASSDTTGGDGNTIYF.